The rows below give T cell receptor beta chains drawn from one sample of a study of cytomegalovirus exposure and HLA in healthy donors. Method: immunoSEQ multiplex PCR; TCRdb's copy keeps in-frame clones and lacks some. The data show roughly 260,000 clones, about 86% seen once. The sequenced material came from PBMCs. The origin of the receptors is a man younger than 35 in good health and CMV-seronegative. Both conserved end residues are part of each CDR3. The D gene is left open where the match is weak.

>NA|TRBJ2-7|TRBV7-3
CASSSTPYEQYF
>TRBD1|TRBJ1-3|TRBV18
CASSPGQGPANTIYF
>NA|TRBJ2-7|TRBV19
CASSIEGDSYEQYF
>NA|TRBJ1-5|TRBV6-1
CASSEITEPNQPQHF
>NA|TRBJ1-6|TRBV4-3
CASSQDQGWGGTPLHF
>TRBD1|TRBJ2-3|TRBV11-3
CASSKGAGDTQYF
>TRBD2|TRBJ2-3|TRBV5-1
CASSWGTGTSGGVGDTQYF
>NA|TRBJ2-7|TRBV7-9
CASSLARSGQYF
>TRBD1|TRBJ2-3|TRBV5-1
CASSLEGQGTDTQYF
>TRBD1|TRBJ1-2|TRBV18
CASSPRGGDYGYTF
>NA|TRBJ1-4|TRBV11-2
CASSFSGAATNEKLFF
>TRBD1|TRBJ1-1|TRBV5-1
CASSTRGDRAEAFF
>NA|TRBJ1-1|TRBV27
CASGRTATTGKIHEAFF
>NA|TRBJ2-5|TRBV5-6
CASRSPRPRETQYF
>NA|TRBJ1-5|TRBV5-1
CASSLGGGSNQPQHF
>NA|TRBJ2-5|TRBV5-1
CASSPVGGETQYF
>NA|TRBJ2-5|TRBV27
CASSSPSRGRETQYF
>TRBD2|TRBJ2-1|TRBV29-1
CSVARYSSGGDLYNEQFF
>NA|TRBJ2-7|TRBV5-1
CASSQVGAKYEQYF
>TRBD2|TRBJ2-1|TRBV13
CASTRGGAGGPNEQFF
>TRBD1|TRBJ1-1|TRBV28
CASSLPGTGSTEAFF
>TRBD1|TRBJ2-5|TRBV10-1
CASSPDRRETQYF
>NA|TRBJ2-5|TRBV7-8
CASSPKIWTDLWYQETQYF
>NA|TRBJ2-3|TRBV5-4
CASTLAGGGSTDTQYF
>TRBD1|TRBJ2-7|TRBV2
CASHRQGFTSYEQYF
>NA|TRBJ2-5|TRBV5-1
CASSRGRQETQYF